The rows below give T cell receptor beta chains drawn from one sample of a study of cytotoxic CD8 clonotypes in ibrutinib-treated CLL. Assay: immunoSEQ multiplex PCR; the TCRdb copy retains only in-frame clones and omits some. The sample carries some 290,000 clones, roughly 85% recorded once. The sample consisted of PBMCs, taken before ibrutinib treatment. The receptor source for this set is a human donor with chronic lymphocytic leukemia. CDR3s include the opening cysteine and the closing phenylalanine or tryptophan. Fields, in order: clone size, D gene, V gene, J gene, CDR3 protein, CDR3 DNA. D genes are given only for firm matches. A clone size is listed for some rows: how often the clone was seen (once, few, many), or a class if it is expanded.

NA	NA	TRBV19	TRBJ2-2	CASSTLDTGELFF	TGTGCCAGTAGTACGTTAGATACCGGGGAGCTGTTTTTT
once	NA	TRBV1	TRBJ1-1	CTSSQRMRDWNTEAFF	TGCACCAGCAGCCAACGAATGAGGGATTGGAACACTGAAGCTTTCTTT
NA	NA	TRBV7-8	TRBJ1-1	CASSLAGGLGNTEAFF	TGTGCCAGCAGCTTAGCGGGGGGCCTAGGGAACACTGAAGCTTTCTTT
NA	TRBD1	TRBV10-3	TRBJ1-2	CAISEGQGAKGYTF	TGTGCCATCAGTGAGGGACAGGGGGCAAAGGGCTACACCTTC
NA	TRBD1	TRBV18	TRBJ2-6	CASSMEAGGTGANVLTF	TGTGCCAGCTCAATGGAAGCAGGGGGCACTGGGGCCAACGTCCTGACTTTC
NA	NA	TRBV27	TRBJ1-1	CAGPRTLMNTEAFF	TGTGCCGGCCCAAGGACTCTGATGAACACTGAAGCTTTCTTT
NA	TRBD2	TRBV5-1	TRBJ2-1	CASSGNSGIKNNEQFF	TGCGCCAGCAGCGGAAATAGCGGGATAAAGAACAATGAGCAGTTCTTC
NA	TRBD2	TRBV6-6	TRBJ2-7	CASSYPDVAGGREQYF	TGTGCCAGCAGTTACCCAGATGTGGCGGGAGGGCGCGAGCAGTACTTC
few	NA	TRBV6-5	TRBJ1-2	CASSYGDYGYTF	TGTGCCAGCAGTTACGGGGACTATGGCTACACCTTC
NA	NA	TRBV5-1	TRBJ2-7	CASSSLSDYEQYF	TGCGCCAGCAGCTCCTTATCGGACTACGAGCAGTACTTC
many	NA	TRBV15	TRBJ2-1	CATSRGTAYNEQFF	TGTGCCACCAGCAGAGGGACTGCATACAATGAGCAGTTCTTC
NA	TRBD1	TRBV18	TRBJ2-7	CASSPGTGAEQYF	TGTGCCAGCTCACCGGGGACAGGGGCCGAGCAGTACTTC
NA	TRBD2	TRBV9	TRBJ2-7	CASSGGLAGTYEQYF	TGTGCCAGCAGCGGTGGACTAGCGGGAACCTACGAGCAGTACTTC
NA	TRBD2	TRBV11-1	TRBJ2-1	CASSFRLAGGSGEQFF	TGTGCCAGCAGCTTTCGGCTAGCGGGAGGTAGTGGTGAGCAGTTCTTC
NA	NA	TRBV27	TRBJ2-7	CASSLGGVSEQYF	TGTGCCAGCAGTTTGGGGGGTGTAAGCGAGCAGTACTTC
NA	TRBD2	TRBV29-1	TRBJ2-1	CSVEGLAKEDNEQFF	TGCAGCGTTGAAGGACTAGCTAAGGAGGACAATGAGCAGTTCTTC
NA	NA	TRBV7-3	TRBJ2-7	CASSLYTGAGYEQYF	TGTGCCAGCAGCTTATACACAGGAGCCGGCTACGAGCAGTACTTC
NA	TRBD2	TRBV9	TRBJ2-5	CASSVSGPYQETQYF	TGTGCCAGCAGCGTTAGCGGGCCTTATCAAGAGACCCAGTACTTC
few	NA	TRBV6-1	TRBJ2-1	CASSEAGWDEQFF	TGTGCCAGCAGTGAAGCGGGGTGGGATGAGCAGTTCTTC
NA	TRBD1	TRBV13	TRBJ2-1	CASSFGLQGVGSYNEQFF	TGTGCCAGCAGCTTCGGACTACAGGGGGTCGGTTCCTACAATGAGCAGTTCTTC
NA	NA	TRBV11-2	TRBJ2-3	CASTLSGITQYF	TGTGCCAGCACCCTAAGCGGTATTACGCAGTATTTT
NA	NA	TRBV5-1	TRBJ2-2	CASVRGSEVTGELFF	TGCGCCAGCGTGAGGGGTAGCGAGGTAACCGGGGAGCTGTTTTTT
NA	NA	TRBV6-4	TRBJ2-2	CASRTASLTGELFF	TGTGCCAGCCGGACCGCGAGCCTCACCGGGGAGCTGTTTTTT
few	NA	TRBV9	TRBJ2-7	CASSVGERNEQYF	TGTGCCAGCAGCGTAGGGGAAAGAAACGAGCAGTACTTC
NA	NA	TRBV18	TRBJ1-2	CASSPRSVPGNYGYTF	TGTGCCAGCTCACCACGGAGTGTCCCCGGTAACTATGGCTACACCTTC
NA	NA	TRBV15	TRBJ2-7	CATSRDRDIVYEQYF	TGTGCCACCAGCAGAGATCGCGACATAGTCTACGAGCAGTACTTC
NA	NA	TRBV20-1	TRBJ2-5	CSARRGETQYF	TGCAGTGCTCGAAGAGGGGAGACCCAGTACTTC
NA	NA	TRBV19	TRBJ2-2	CAGGGGSGELFF	TGTGCCGGGGGAGGGGGCAGCGGGGAGCTGTTTTTT
NA	NA	TRBV27	TRBJ1-2	CASSLKPQGGNGYTF	TGTGCCAGCAGTTTAAAGCCCCAGGGAGGCAATGGCTACACCTTC
NA	NA	TRBV11-3	TRBJ2-5	CASSPGRAQETQYF	TGTGCCAGCAGCCCGGGGCGGGCCCAAGAGACCCAGTACTTC
NA	NA	TRBV19	TRBJ1-1	CASRSSPGMRSRTEAFF	TGTGCCAGTAGATCCAGTCCAGGGATGAGGTCGAGAACTGAAGCTTTCTTT
few	TRBD2	TRBV5-1	TRBJ2-1	CASSFRLTGGTNNEQFF	TGCGCCAGCAGCTTCCGACTAACGGGCGGGACTAACAATGAGCAGTTCTTC
NA	NA	TRBV6-5	TRBJ1-1	CASVRTLNTEAFF	TGTGCCAGCGTAAGGACTCTGAACACTGAAGCTTTCTTT
NA	NA	TRBV11-3	TRBJ2-2	CASSARRGELFF	TGTGCCAGCAGCGCGCGCCGCGGGGAGCTGTTTTTT
NA	TRBD2	TRBV7-9	TRBJ2-2	CASSLFRGRVNTGELFF	TGTGCCAGCAGCCTTTTCCGCGGGAGGGTAAACACCGGGGAGCTGTTTTTT
NA	NA	TRBV7-6	TRBJ1-4	CASSSNRQEVNEKLFF	TGTGCCAGCAGCTCAAATAGACAGGAGGTTAATGAAAAACTGTTTTTT
NA	NA	TRBV5-1	TRBJ2-5	CASSSDRYQETQYF	TGCGCCAGCAGCTCGGACCGGTACCAAGAGACCCAGTACTTC
NA	NA	TRBV6-5	TRBJ1-2	CASSYSAGGYTF	TGTGCCAGCAGTTACTCAGCTGGCGGCTACACCTTC
NA	TRBD2	TRBV29-1	TRBJ2-5	CSVVRGLAGVETQYF	TGCAGCGTTGTTCGTGGACTAGCGGGAGTTGAGACCCAGTACTTC
once	NA	TRBV28	TRBJ2-7	CASTPSRGSSYEQYF	TGTGCCAGCACCCCTTCGAGGGGTAGCTCCTACGAGCAGTACTTC
NA	NA	TRBV5-1	TRBJ2-1	CASSLDSGNEQFF	TGCGCCAGCAGCTTGGATTCTGGCAATGAGCAGTTCTTC
NA	NA	TRBV29-1	TRBJ2-7	CSVEEPPGQNEQYF	TGCAGCGTTGAAGAACCCCCGGGGCAGAACGAGCAGTACTTC
NA	TRBD2	TRBV4-1	TRBJ2-1	CASSQETSGRLYEQFF	TGCGCCAGCAGCCAAGAGACTAGCGGGAGGTTGTATGAGCAGTTCTTC
few	TRBD2	TRBV30	TRBJ2-7	CAWSVRWREGPGEQYF	TGTGCCTGGAGTGTACGTTGGCGGGAGGGCCCTGGGGAGCAGTACTTC
once	NA	TRBV5-4	TRBJ2-7	CASSLERNDEQYF	TGTGCCAGCAGCTTGGAGCGGAACGACGAGCAGTACTTC
NA	TRBD2	TRBV27	TRBJ2-7	CASSVAGALNEQYF	TGTGCCAGCAGCGTAGCGGGAGCGTTGAACGAGCAGTACTTC
few	NA	TRBV6-1	TRBJ2-7	CASSEGLSWSYEQYF	TGTGCCAGCAGTGAAGGTCTTTCGTGGAGCTACGAGCAGTACTTC
NA	TRBD2	TRBV9	TRBJ2-7	CASSKNQREAYEQYF	TGTGCCAGCAGCAAAAACCAGCGGGAGGCCTACGAGCAGTACTTC
NA	NA	TRBV7-6	TRBJ1-3	CASSLGQALSGNTIYF	TGTGCCAGCAGCTTAGGTCAGGCCCTCTCTGGAAACACCATATATTTT
NA	TRBD1	TRBV4-1	TRBJ2-7	CASSLRTGSYEQYF	TGCGCCAGCAGCCTCCGGACAGGCTCCTACGAGCAGTACTTC
NA	TRBD1	TRBV10-2	TRBJ2-7	CASRTGNEQYF	TGCGCCAGCCGGACAGGGAACGAGCAGTACTTC
NA	NA	TRBV19	TRBJ2-1	CASSPDYFPSNEQFF	TGTGCCAGTAGTCCGGACTATTTTCCCTCCAATGAGCAGTTCTTC
NA	TRBD2	TRBV18	TRBJ2-1	CASSPHSTITGGSYNEQFF	TGTGCCAGCTCACCACACAGCACCATAACGGGAGGGAGCTACAATGAGCAGTTCTTC
NA	TRBD1	TRBV30	TRBJ1-2	CAWGTGLGYGYTF	TGTGCCTGGGGGACAGGGTTAGGCTATGGCTACACCTTC
NA	TRBD1	TRBV9	TRBJ2-7	CASSPTDRVLSYEQYF	TGTGCCAGCAGCCCTACCGACAGGGTCCTCTCCTACGAGCAGTACTTC
NA	TRBD2	TRBV29-1	TRBJ2-1	CSVVPISGRTYNEQFF	TGCAGCGTTGTTCCTATTAGCGGGAGAACCTACAATGAGCAGTTCTTC
NA	TRBD1	TRBV10-3	TRBJ1-1	CASIQGEGTEAFF	TGTGCCAGTATACAGGGGGAGGGGACTGAAGCTTTCTTT
NA	TRBD2	TRBV29-1	TRBJ2-3	CSVVVGLAGGSTDTQYF	TGCAGCGTTGTGGTTGGACTAGCGGGAGGAAGCACAGATACGCAGTATTTT
once	TRBD2	TRBV7-2	TRBJ2-3	CASSQLAGDRDTQYF	TGTGCCAGCAGCCAACTAGCGGGAGATCGAGATACGCAGTATTTT
NA	NA	TRBV10-1	TRBJ2-3	CASTTELTDTQYF	TGCGCCAGCACGACAGAGCTCACAGATACGCAGTATTTT